Listed below are T cell receptor beta chains from one sample, sequenced in a study of somatic mutations in cytotoxic T cells in rheumatoid arthritis. Clones were read by immunoSEQ multiplex PCR, and TCRdb kept only the in-frame ones, dropping some. The table lists some 8,700 clones, 75% of them singletons. The sequenced sample was CD8+ T cells sorted from blood. These receptors were collected from a woman aged 45-65 years in good health. CDR3s include the opening cysteine and the closing phenylalanine or tryptophan. Each record gives: V gene, J gene, CDR3 length, D gene, clone size, CDR3 DNA, CDR3 protein. D genes are given only for firm matches. The size entry is marked missing in some rows and otherwise reads once, few, many or a size class.

TRBV7-6	TRBJ2-7	16	TRBD1	-	TGTGCCAGCAGCTTTAGACAGGGACCTTCTTACTACGAGCAGTACTTC	CASSFRQGPSYYEQYF
TRBV7-9	TRBJ1-2	16	-	-	TGTGCCAGCAGCTCTAACCCGGGACACCCTAACTATGGCTACACCTTC	CASSSNPGHPNYGYTF
TRBV19	TRBJ2-2	14	-	few	TGTGCCACCGGCCCGGGGGGCCAAACCGGGGAGCTGTTTTTT	CATGPGGQTGELFF
TRBV7-8	TRBJ2-3	15	TRBD2	-	TGTGCCAGCAGCTTGGTAGCGGGAAGCACAGATACGCAGTATTTT	CASSLVAGSTDTQYF
TRBV13	TRBJ2-1	12	-	-	TGTGCCAGCAGCTTGAGTGACAATGAGCAGTTCTTC	CASSLSDNEQFF
TRBV12-5	TRBJ1-2	16	-	-	TGTGCTAGTGGTTTCGACCAGCACGGAGCTAACTATGGCTACACCTTC	CASGFDQHGANYGYTF
TRBV29-1	TRBJ2-1	12	-	-	TGCAGCGTGATAACCGGGGGCAATGAGCAGTTCTTC	CSVITGGNEQFF
TRBV7-2	TRBJ2-7	14	TRBD1	-	TGTGCCAGCAGCTCCTTGACAGGGGGCGCGGAGCAGTACTTC	CASSSLTGGAEQYF
TRBV4-3	TRBJ1-1	15	-	-	TGCGCCAGCAGCCAAGATCGGGGGGCGAACACTGAAGCTTTCTTT	CASSQDRGANTEAFF
TRBV28	TRBJ1-4	16	TRBD1	-	TGTGCCAGCAGTTTAGCAGGGGGCGACATTCATGAAAAACTGTTTTTT	CASSLAGGDIHEKLFF